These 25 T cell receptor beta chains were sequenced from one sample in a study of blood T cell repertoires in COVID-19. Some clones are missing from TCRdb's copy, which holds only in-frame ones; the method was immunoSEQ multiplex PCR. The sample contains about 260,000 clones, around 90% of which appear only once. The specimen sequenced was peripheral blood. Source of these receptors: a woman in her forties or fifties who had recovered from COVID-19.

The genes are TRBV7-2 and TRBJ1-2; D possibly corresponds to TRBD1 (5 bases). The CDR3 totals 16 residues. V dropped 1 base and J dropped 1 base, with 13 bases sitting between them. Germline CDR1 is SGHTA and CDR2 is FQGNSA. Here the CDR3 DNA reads TGTGCCAGCAGCTTAGGCGGGGGGACTAGTAACTATGGCTACACCTTC. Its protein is CASSLGGGTSNYGYTF.

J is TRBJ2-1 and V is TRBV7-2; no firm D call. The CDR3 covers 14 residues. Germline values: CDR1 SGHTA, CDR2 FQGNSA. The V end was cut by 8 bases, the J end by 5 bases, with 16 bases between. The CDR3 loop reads CASREAILHNEQFF. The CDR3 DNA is TGTGCCAGCCGCGAGGCCATCCTTCACAATGAGCAGTTCTTC. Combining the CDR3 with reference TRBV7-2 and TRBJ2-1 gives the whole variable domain GAGVSQSPSNKVTEKGKDVELRCDPISGHTALYWYRQSLGQGLEFLIYFQGNSAPDKSGLPSDRFSAERTGGSVSTLTIQRTQQEDSAVYLCASREAILHNEQFFGPGTRLTVL.

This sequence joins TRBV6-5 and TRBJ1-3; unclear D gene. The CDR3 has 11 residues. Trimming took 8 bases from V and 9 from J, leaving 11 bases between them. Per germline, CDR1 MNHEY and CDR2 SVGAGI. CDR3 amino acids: CASGSTSTIYF. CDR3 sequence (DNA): TGTGCCAGCGGGTCGACAAGCACCATATATTTT.

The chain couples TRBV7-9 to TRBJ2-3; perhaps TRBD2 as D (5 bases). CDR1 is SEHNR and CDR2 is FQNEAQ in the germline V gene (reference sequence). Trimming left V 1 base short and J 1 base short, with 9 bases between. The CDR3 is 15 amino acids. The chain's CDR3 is CASSLGGYGTDTQYF. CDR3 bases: TGTGCCAGCAGCTTAGGAGGGTATGGCACAGATACGCAGTATTTT.

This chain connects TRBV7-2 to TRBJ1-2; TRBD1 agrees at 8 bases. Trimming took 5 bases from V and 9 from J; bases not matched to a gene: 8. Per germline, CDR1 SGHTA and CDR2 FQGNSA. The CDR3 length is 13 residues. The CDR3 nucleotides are TGTGCCAGCAGCCCTGGACAGGGCGATCGCTACACCTTC. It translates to CASSPGQGDRYTF.

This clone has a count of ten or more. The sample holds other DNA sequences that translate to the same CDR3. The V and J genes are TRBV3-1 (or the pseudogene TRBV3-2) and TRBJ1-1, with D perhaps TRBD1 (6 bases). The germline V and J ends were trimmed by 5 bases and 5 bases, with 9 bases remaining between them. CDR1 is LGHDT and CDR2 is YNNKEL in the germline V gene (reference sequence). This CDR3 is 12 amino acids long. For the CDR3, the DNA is TGTGCCAGCAGCGAAACAGGGACTGAAGCTTTCTTT. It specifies CASSETGTEAFF.

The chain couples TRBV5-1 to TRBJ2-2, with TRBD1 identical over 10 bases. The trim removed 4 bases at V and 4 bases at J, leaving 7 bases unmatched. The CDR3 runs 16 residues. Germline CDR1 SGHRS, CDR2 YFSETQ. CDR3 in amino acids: CASSPTGGLSTGELFF. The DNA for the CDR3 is TGCGCCAGCAGCCCGACAGGGGGCTTGAGCACCGGGGAGCTGTTTTTT.

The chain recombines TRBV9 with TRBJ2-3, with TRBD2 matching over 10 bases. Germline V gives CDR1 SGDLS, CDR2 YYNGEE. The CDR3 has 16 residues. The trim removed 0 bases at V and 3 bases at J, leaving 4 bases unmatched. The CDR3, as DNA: TGTGCCAGCAGCGTAGCTAGCGGGAGAGTGACAGATACGCAGTATTTT. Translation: CASSVASGRVTDTQYF.

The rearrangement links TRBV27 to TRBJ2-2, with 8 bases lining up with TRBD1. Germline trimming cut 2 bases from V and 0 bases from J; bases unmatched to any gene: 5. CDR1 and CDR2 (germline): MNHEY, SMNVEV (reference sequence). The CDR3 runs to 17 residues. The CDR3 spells CASSLGGQASNTGELFF. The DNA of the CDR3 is TGTGCCAGCAGTTTAGGGGGACAGGCATCGAACACCGGGGAGCTGTTTTTT.

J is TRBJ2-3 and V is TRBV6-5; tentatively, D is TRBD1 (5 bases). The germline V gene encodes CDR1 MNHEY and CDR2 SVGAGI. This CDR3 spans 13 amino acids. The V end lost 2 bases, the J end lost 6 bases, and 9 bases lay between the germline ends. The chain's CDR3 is CASSYGAGDTQYF. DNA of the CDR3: TGTGCCAGCAGTTACGGGGCCGGGGATACGCAGTATTTT.

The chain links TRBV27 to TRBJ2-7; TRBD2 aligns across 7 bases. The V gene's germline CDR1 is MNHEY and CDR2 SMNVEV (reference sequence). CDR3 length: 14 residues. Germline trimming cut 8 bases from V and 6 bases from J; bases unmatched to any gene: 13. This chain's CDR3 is CASGLNRGVGEQYF. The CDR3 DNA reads TGTGCCAGCGGACTAAATCGGGGGGTAGGCGAGCAGTACTTC.

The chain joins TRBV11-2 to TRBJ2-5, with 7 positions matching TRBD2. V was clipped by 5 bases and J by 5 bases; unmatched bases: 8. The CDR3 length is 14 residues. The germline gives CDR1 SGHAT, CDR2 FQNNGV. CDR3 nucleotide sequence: TGTGCCAGCAGCCTCCGGACTAGTTTGGAGACCCAGTACTTC. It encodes CASSLRTSLETQYF.

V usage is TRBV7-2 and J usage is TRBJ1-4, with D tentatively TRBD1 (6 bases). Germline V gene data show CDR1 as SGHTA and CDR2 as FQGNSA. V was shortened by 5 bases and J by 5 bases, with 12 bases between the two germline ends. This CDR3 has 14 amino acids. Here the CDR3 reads CASSQGRSNEKLFF. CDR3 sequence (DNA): TGTGCCAGCAGCCAGGGGCGGAGCAATGAAAAACTGTTTTTT.

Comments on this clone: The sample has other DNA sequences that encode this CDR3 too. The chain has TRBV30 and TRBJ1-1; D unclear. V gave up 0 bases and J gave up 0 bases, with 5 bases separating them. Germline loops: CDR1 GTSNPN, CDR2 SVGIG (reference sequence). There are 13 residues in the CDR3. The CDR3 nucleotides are TGTGCCTGGAGTGTACTAGTGAACACTGAAGCTTTCTTT. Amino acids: CAWSVLVNTEAFF.

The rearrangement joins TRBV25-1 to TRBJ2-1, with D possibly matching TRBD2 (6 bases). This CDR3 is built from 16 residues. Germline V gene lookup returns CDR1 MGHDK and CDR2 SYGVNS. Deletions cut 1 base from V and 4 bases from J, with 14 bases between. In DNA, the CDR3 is TGTGCCAGCAGTGAATTGGGGGGAGGCGATTACAATGAGCAGTTCTTC. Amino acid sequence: CASSELGGGDYNEQFF.

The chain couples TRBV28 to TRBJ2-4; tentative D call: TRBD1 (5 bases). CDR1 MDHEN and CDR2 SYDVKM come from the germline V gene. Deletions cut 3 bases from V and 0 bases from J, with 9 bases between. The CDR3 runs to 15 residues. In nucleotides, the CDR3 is TGTGCCAGCAGTTTGGGGCAGATAGCCAAAAACATTCAGTACTTC. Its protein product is CASSLGQIAKNIQYF.

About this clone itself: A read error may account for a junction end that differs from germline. This chain's CDR3 is CASSPEGAGAPVAPNF. As DNA, the CDR3 is TGTGCCAGCTCACCAGAAGGGGCGGGAGCCCCGGTAGCCCCGAACTTC. V is TRBV18 and J is TRBJ2-5, with 7 bases identical to TRBD2. The CDR3 has 16 residues. Per the germline V gene, CDR1 is KGHSH and CDR2 is LQKENI.

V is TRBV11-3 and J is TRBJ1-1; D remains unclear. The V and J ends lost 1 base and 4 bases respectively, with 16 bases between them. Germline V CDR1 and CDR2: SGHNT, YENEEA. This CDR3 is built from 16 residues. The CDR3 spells CASSLGGGEAPTEAFF. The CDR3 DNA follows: TGTGCCAGCAGCTTAGGTGGTGGGGAGGCCCCCACTGAAGCTTTCTTT.

CDR3 DNA: TGCGCCAGCAGCTTGGGGCCGACAGGGCTTAACACTGAAGCTTTCTTT. This codes for CASSLGPTGLNTEAFF. V gene TRBV5-1 combines with J gene TRBJ1-1; 7 nucleotides match TRBD1. The CDR3 covers 16 residues. Per germline, CDR1 SGHRS and CDR2 YFSETQ. The V segment lost 0 bases and the J segment 2 bases; nucleotides outside the gene matches: 7. Combining the CDR3 with reference TRBV5-1 and TRBJ1-1 gives the whole variable domain KAGVTQTPRYLIKTRGQQVTLSCSPISGHRSVSWYQQTPGQGLQFLFEYFSETQRNKGNFPGRFSGRQFSNSRSEMNVSTLELGDSALYLCASSLGPTGLNTEAFFGQGTRLTVV.

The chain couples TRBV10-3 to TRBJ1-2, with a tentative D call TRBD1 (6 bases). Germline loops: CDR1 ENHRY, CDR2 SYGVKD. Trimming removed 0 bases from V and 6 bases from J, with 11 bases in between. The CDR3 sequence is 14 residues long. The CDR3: CAISESQGRDGYTF. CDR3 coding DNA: TGTGCCATCAGTGAGTCTCAGGGGCGCGATGGCTACACCTTC.

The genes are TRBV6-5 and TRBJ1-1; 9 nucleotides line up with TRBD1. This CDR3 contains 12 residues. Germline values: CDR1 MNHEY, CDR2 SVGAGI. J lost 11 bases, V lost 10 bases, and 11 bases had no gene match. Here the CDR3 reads CATAAGTGRAFF. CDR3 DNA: TGTGCCACCGCAGCCGGGACAGGGAGGGCTTTCTTT.

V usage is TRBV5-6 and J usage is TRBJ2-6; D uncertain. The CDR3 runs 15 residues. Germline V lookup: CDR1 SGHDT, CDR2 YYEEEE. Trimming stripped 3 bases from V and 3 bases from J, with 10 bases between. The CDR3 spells CASSSQIYGANVLTF. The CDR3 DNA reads TGTGCCAGCAGCTCCCAAATCTATGGGGCCAACGTCCTGACTTTC. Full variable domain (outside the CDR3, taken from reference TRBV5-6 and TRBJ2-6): DAGVTQSPTHLIKTRGQQVTLRCSPKSGHDTVSWYQQALGQGPQFIFQYYEEEERQRGNFPDRFSGHQFPNYSSELNVNALLLGDSALYLCASSSQIYGANVLTFGAGSRLTVL.

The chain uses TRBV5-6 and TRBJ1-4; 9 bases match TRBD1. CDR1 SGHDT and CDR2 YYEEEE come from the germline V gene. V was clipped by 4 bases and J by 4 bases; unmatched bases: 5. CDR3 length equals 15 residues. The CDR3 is CASSATGQGNEKLFF. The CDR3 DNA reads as TGTGCCAGCAGCGCGACGGGACAGGGTAATGAAAAACTGTTTTTT.

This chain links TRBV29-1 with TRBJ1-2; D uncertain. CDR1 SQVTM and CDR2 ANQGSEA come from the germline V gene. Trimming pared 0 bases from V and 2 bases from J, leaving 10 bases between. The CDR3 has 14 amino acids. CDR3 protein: CSVEDFAGNYGYTF. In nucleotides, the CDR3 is TGCAGCGTTGAAGATTTTGCGGGGAACTATGGCTACACCTTC.

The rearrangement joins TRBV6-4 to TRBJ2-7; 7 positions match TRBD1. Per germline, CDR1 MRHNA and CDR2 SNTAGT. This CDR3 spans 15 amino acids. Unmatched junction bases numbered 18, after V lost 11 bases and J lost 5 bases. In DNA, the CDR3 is TGTGCCCCCAGGGGACAGCCCAAGAGTGGCAACGAGCAGTACTTC. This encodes CAPRGQPKSGNEQYF.